This T cell receptor beta chain was obtained from a study of patients with pleural tuberculosis (dated by TCRdb to the mid-2010s). The V and J ends are trimmed by 0 bases and 4 bases, leaving 10 bases between them. The CDR3, cysteine through phenylalanine, is 14 amino acids long. The sequence is cut down to CDR3 DNA, 42 bases in frame from base 1. Via the germline V gene (reference sequence), CDR1 is LGHDT and CDR2 YNNKEL. This clonotype was counted many times. Its antigen remains unidentified. Base qualities are not recorded, but no much larger clone differs from it by a single base. Sequenced using an Illumina Genome Analyzer IIx. TCRdb took the public reads, trimmed them with fastp at Q25, ran MiXCR for clone calling and kept in-frame beta chains. Rows are unified per CDR3 protein, each entry keeping the most common DNA and genes. The sample records 45,000 to 55,000 distinct CDR3 sequences, about 7.3% of which are singletons. In total, the top ten clones hold about 17% of the sample.

The chain is encoded by TRBV3-1 joined to TRBJ2-7; the D gene cannot be resolved reliably. This receptor was obtained from a human donor with pleural tuberculosis. The nucleotide sequence reads TGTGCCAGCAGCCAAGAGATGGTCACTTACGAGCAGTACTTC. Its product reads: CASSQEMVTYEQYF.